This T cell receptor (beta chain) was documented in a study of Ad26.COV2.S vaccination and SARS-CoV-2 variants. Clones were read by immunoSEQ multiplex PCR, and TCRdb kept only the in-frame ones, dropping some. The sample includes about 350,000 clones, roughly nine tenths of them seen just once. Per the germline V gene, CDR1 is KGHSH and CDR2 is LQKENI. This CDR3 has 16 amino acids. V was shortened by 3 bases and J by 7 bases, with 16 bases between the two germline ends. As for treatment: about 20 received Ad26.COV2.S at low or high dose, single or two shots; about 5 received placebo; per-sample allocation not given. Vaccine and placebo recipients were sampled on day 63 after the first injection. The table lists this clone with a count of one.

The specimen was peripheral blood, collected in a trial of Ad26.COV2.S vaccine versus placebo. This TCR came from a person between 18 and 59 years old who received the Ad26.COV2.S COVID-19 vaccine or a placebo. The chain is built from TRBV18 and TRBJ1-6; D is undetermined. In DNA, the CDR3 is TGTGCCAGCTCACCTGGCCAAGGTGGCCAAAATTCACCCCTCCACTTT. Protein: CASSPGQGGQNSPLHF.